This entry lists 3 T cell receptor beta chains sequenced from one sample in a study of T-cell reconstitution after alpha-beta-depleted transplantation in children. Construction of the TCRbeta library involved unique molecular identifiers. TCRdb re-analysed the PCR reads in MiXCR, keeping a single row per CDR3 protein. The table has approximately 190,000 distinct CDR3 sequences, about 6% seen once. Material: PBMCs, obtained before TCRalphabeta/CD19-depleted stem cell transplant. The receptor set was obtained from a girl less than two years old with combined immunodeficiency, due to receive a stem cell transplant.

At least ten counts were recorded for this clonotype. CDR3 residues: CASSLGTVQETQYF. The CDR3 DNA sequence: TGTGCCAGCAGCTTAGGGACGGTCCAAGAGACCCAGTACTTC. This sequence joins TRBV7-9 and TRBJ2-5; D is uncertain. Germline lookup yields CDR1 SEHNR and CDR2 FQNEAQ (reference sequence). The CDR3 has 14 amino acids. The V end lost 1 base, the J end lost 1 base, and 7 bases lay between the germline ends.

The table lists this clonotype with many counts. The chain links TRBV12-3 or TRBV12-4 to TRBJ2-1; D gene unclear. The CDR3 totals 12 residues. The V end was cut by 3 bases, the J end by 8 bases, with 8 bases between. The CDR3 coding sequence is TGTGCCAGCAGTTTCCTTTACGATGAGCAGTTCTTC. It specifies CASSFLYDEQFF.

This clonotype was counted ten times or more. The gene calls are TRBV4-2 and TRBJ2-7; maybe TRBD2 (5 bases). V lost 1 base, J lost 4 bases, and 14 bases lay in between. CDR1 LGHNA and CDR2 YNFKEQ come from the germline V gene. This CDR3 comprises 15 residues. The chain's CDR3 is CASSQGSGWEYEQYF. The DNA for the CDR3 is TGTGCCAGCAGCCAAGGATCCGGTTGGGAGTACGAGCAGTACTTC.